The 27 T cell receptor beta chains below were found in one sample sequenced in a study of blood T cell repertoires in COVID-19. Clones were read by immunoSEQ multiplex PCR, and TCRdb kept only the in-frame ones, dropping some. Seen here are 95,000 to 150,000 clones, 65% to 85% observed once, and the top ten hold roughly 4.3%. The sample comprised peripheral blood. The receptors come from a woman aged 65 to 85 with acute or convalescent COVID-19.

The chain combines TRBV2 with TRBJ1-3; the match to TRBD1 covers 7 bases. Per the germline V gene, CDR1 is SNHLY and CDR2 is FYNNEI. The V gene end was trimmed by 2 bases and the J gene end by 0 bases; junction bases not matched to a gene: 4. The CDR3 spans 16 residues. The CDR3 loop is CASSENRGNSGNTIYF. The CDR3 coding sequence is TGTGCCAGCAGTGAAAACAGGGGAAACTCTGGAAACACCATATATTTT.

The V gene is TRBV11-3, the J gene TRBJ2-7; no reliable D call. This CDR3 is built from 11 residues. The V end was cut by 4 bases, the J end by 4 bases, with 5 bases between. CDR1 SGHNT and CDR2 YENEEA come from the germline V gene. The DNA of the CDR3 is TGTGCCAGCAGCTCCATTTACGAGCAGTACTTC. This gives the protein CASSSIYEQYF.

The gene calls are TRBV6-1 and TRBJ2-3; TRBD2 is a possible D gene (5 bases). CDR3 length equals 15 residues. The V gene lost 0 bases and the J gene lost 4 bases, with 11 bases spanning the gap. Germline V gene data show CDR1 as MNHNS and CDR2 as SASEGT. CDR3 amino acids: CASSEALGEPDTQYF. The CDR3, as DNA: TGTGCCAGCAGTGAAGCGCTCGGGGAGCCAGATACGCAGTATTTT.

This sequence joins TRBV19 and TRBJ1-1; 8 positions agree with TRBD1. CDR1 is LNHDA and CDR2 is SQIVND in the germline V gene (reference sequence). Germline trimming cut 5 bases from V and 4 bases from J; bases unmatched to any gene: 12. The CDR3 runs to 16 residues. CDR3 region: CASSPPDRVLGTEAFF. CDR3 sequence (DNA): TGTGCCAGTAGTCCCCCGGACAGGGTTTTGGGCACTGAAGCTTTCTTT.

The chain employs TRBV7-9 and TRBJ1-1, with D possibly matching TRBD1 (5 bases). Germline CDR1 SEHNR, CDR2 FQNEAQ (reference sequence). The V and J ends lost 4 bases and 2 bases respectively, with 11 bases between them. The CDR3 extends over 14 amino acids. The DNA for the CDR3 is TGTGCCAGCAGCTGGACGACAGATAACACTGAAGCTTTCTTT. Its translation: CASSWTTDNTEAFF.

This chain connects TRBV30 to TRBJ2-4; weak D call: TRBD1 (5 bases). This CDR3 has 13 residues. The germline CDR1 and CDR2 sequences are GTSNPN and SVGIG (reference sequence). Between the trimmed V and J ends, which lost 3 bases and 2 bases, there was a span of 8 bases. The CDR3 loop is CAWRPGSKNIQYF. CDR3 coding DNA: TGTGCCTGGAGGCCAGGGTCCAAAAACATTCAGTACTTC.

The chain couples TRBV18 to TRBJ1-5; the D is unclear. V was clipped by 2 bases and J by 0 bases, with 8 bases between them. Looked up from germline, CDR1 is KGHSH and CDR2 is LQKENI. The CDR3 is 15 residues long. DNA for the CDR3: TGTGCCAGCTCACCATCGGGGTATAGCAATCAGCCCCAGCATTTT. Translating it yields CASSPSGYSNQPQHF.

The V gene is TRBV24-1, the J gene TRBJ2-3; the D is unclear. CDR3 length equals 14 residues. The V and J ends lost 3 bases and 2 bases respectively, with 8 bases between them. Germline CDR1 and CDR2: KGHDR and SFDVKD. The DNA of the CDR3 is TGTGCCACCAGTGATCCCTCTATCACAGATACGCAGTATTTT. Translation: CATSDPSITDTQYF.

This clone came up many times. This chain joins TRBV29-1 and TRBJ1-1; 8 bases line up with TRBD1. The CDR3 extends over 14 amino acids. Germline lookup yields CDR1 SQVTM and CDR2 ANQGSEA. V trimming: 7 bases; J trimming: 4 bases; junction bases outside the gene matches: 11. The chain's CDR3 is CSGCEDRVGTEAFF. The DNA of the CDR3 is TGCAGCGGCTGTGAGGACAGGGTTGGCACTGAAGCTTTCTTT.

This rearrangement joins TRBV13 to TRBJ1-1, with 8 bases identical to TRBD1. The CDR3 loop spans 14 amino acids. Germline-derived CDR1 and CDR2 are PRHDT and FYEKMQ (reference sequence). The V gene end was trimmed by 5 bases and the J gene end by 3 bases; junction bases not matched to a gene: 5. The CDR3 region has the DNA TGTGCCAGCAGCATCCAGGGGGCCTACACTGAAGCTTTCTTT. Encoded protein: CASSIQGAYTEAFF.

This chain joins TRBV7-8 and TRBJ1-2, with D maybe TRBD1 (6 bases). This CDR3 region has 12 residues. V was pared by 5 bases and J by 4 bases, with 8 bases between. Germline CDR1 SGHVS, CDR2 FQNEAQ. The CDR3 nucleotides are TGTGCCAGCAGCGCGGACAGCTATGGCTACACCTTC. This translates into CASSADSYGYTF.

This rearrangement joins TRBV10-3 to TRBJ1-4, with D tentatively TRBD1 (5 bases). This CDR3 is 13 amino acids long. The germline CDR1 and CDR2 sequences are ENHRY and SYGVKD. V was shortened by 2 bases and J by 7 bases, with 8 bases between the two germline ends. DNA of the CDR3: TGTGCCATCAGTGAGGCAGGGCGTGAAAAACTGTTTTTT. As protein: CAISEAGREKLFF.

The chain is built from TRBV30 and TRBJ1-2, with D possibly being TRBD1 (5 bases). The CDR3 extends over 14 amino acids. Germline V gene data show CDR1 as GTSNPN and CDR2 as SVGIG (reference sequence). V gave up 0 bases and J gave up 7 bases, with 15 bases separating them. Here the CDR3 reads CAWSVRQGLGGYTF. For the CDR3, the DNA is TGTGCCTGGAGTGTCCGGCAGGGTTTGGGTGGCTACACCTTC.

The chain is built from TRBV7-9 and TRBJ2-2, with D maybe TRBD1 (6 bases). The CDR3 is 16 amino acids. The V end was cut by 5 bases, the J end by 1 base, with 14 bases between. In germline, CDR1 is SEHNR, CDR2 FQNEAQ (reference sequence). The CDR3 region has the DNA TGTGCCAGCAGCCCCGACAGGCCAATGAACACCGGGGAGCTGTTTTTT. Its protein product is CASSPDRPMNTGELFF.

The chain joins TRBV4-1 to TRBJ2-5; 8 bases line up with TRBD2. CDR1 is MGHRA and CDR2 is YSYEKL in the germline V gene. Trimming took 2 bases from V and 5 from J; bases not matched to a gene: 10. The CDR3 is 16 amino acids. The CDR3 spells CASSQPVAGSRETQYF. The CDR3 nucleotides are TGCGCCAGCAGCCAACCCGTAGCGGGGTCTCGGGAGACCCAGTACTTC.

This clone is a singleton in its sample. The chain employs TRBV7-2 and TRBJ1-1, with D perhaps matching TRBD1 (5 bases). V lost 5 bases and J 2 bases, leaving 12 bases between the germline ends. The CDR3 covers 14 residues. Germline loops: CDR1 SGHTA, CDR2 FQGNSA. CDR3: CASSPQDSNTEAFF. The CDR3 DNA reads as TGTGCCAGCAGCCCCCAAGACAGCAACACTGAAGCTTTCTTT.

The chain joins TRBV7-2 to TRBJ2-3, with 11 bases identical to TRBD2. The junction had 9 bases not matched to a gene; V was cut back by 4 bases and J by 6 bases. CDR3 length equals 16 residues. CDR1 SGHTA and CDR2 FQGNSA come from the germline V gene. CDR3 in amino acids: CASSSRLAGGRDTQYF. The CDR3 region has the DNA TGTGCCAGCAGCTCACGCTTAGCGGGGGGGCGTGATACGCAGTATTTT.

The chain carries TRBV5-4 and TRBJ1-1; 11 bases line up with TRBD1. The V gene's germline CDR1 is SGHNT and CDR2 YYREEE (reference sequence). After removal of 3 bases from V and 3 bases from J, the junction contained 10 bases not matched to a gene. The CDR3 has 17 residues. The CDR3 loop reads CASSSNGQGAIYTEAFF. The CDR3 DNA reads TGTGCCAGCAGCTCCAACGGACAGGGGGCGATTTACACTGAAGCTTTCTTT.

The CDR3 coding sequence is TGTGCCAGCAGCTCGTACAGACAGGTTTCCTACGAGCAGTACTTC. Amino acid sequence: CASSSYRQVSYEQYF. V and J are TRBV7-2 and TRBJ2-7; D is possibly TRBD1 (6 bases). CDR3 length: 15 amino acids. V shed 4 bases and J shed 1 base, with 14 bases lying between them. In germline, CDR1 is SGHTA, CDR2 FQGNSA.

J is TRBJ2-1 and V is TRBV6-6; the match to TRBD2 covers 12 bases. The CDR3 consists of 15 residues. Trimming cost V 5 bases and J 4 bases; bases outside gene matches: 3. Per the germline V gene, CDR1 is MNHNY and CDR2 is SVGAGI (reference sequence). Written as DNA, the CDR3 is TGTGCCAGCAGTCCCACTAGCGGGGGGTACAATGAGCAGTTCTTC. Its protein is CASSPTSGGYNEQFF.

The genes are TRBV14 and TRBJ1-4; a possible D gene is TRBD1 (6 bases). The CDR3 consists of 15 residues. The V and J ends lost 3 bases and 4 bases respectively, with 12 bases between them. Germline lookup yields CDR1 SGHDN and CDR2 FVKESK. The CDR3 DNA sequence: TGTGCCAGCAGCCAGAAGCAGGGGTTTAATGAAAAACTGTTTTTT. As protein: CASSQKQGFNEKLFF.

V gene TRBV4-2 combines with J gene TRBJ1-2; D may be TRBD1 (6 bases). V lost 0 bases, J lost 8 bases, and 13 bases lay in between. The germline V gene has CDR1 LGHNA and CDR2 YNFKEQ. The CDR3 is 14 residues long. The chain's CDR3 is CASSQDPRGSGYTF. In nucleotides, the CDR3 is TGTGCCAGCAGCCAAGATCCCAGGGGAAGCGGCTACACCTTC.

The gene calls are TRBV6-1 and TRBJ2-2, with TRBD2 matching over 7 bases. CDR3 length: 18 residues. Germline values: CDR1 MNHNS, CDR2 SASEGT. J gave up 0 bases and V 8 bases, and 15 bases lay outside the gene matches. CDR3 sequence reads: CASRAPIGGTANTGELFF. In DNA, the CDR3 is TGTGCCAGCCGTGCCCCAATCGGGGGGACCGCGAACACCGGGGAGCTGTTTTTT.

The V gene is TRBV18, the J gene TRBJ1-1, with D possibly matching TRBD1 (5 bases). CDR1 and CDR2 (germline): KGHSH, LQKENI. V lost 2 bases and J 12 bases, leaving 16 bases between the germline ends. The CDR3 consists of 13 residues. CDR3: CASSPGQEAGTFF. The DNA for the CDR3 is TGTGCCAGCTCACCAGGACAAGAGGCGGGAACTTTCTTT.

The V call is TRBV19, the J call TRBJ1-2; the D gene is possibly TRBD1 (5 bases). CDR1 LNHDA and CDR2 SQIVND come from the germline V gene (reference sequence). The CDR3 has 15 amino acids. Trimming took off 7 bases at V and 1 base at J, with 16 bases between the two ends. The CDR3 loop is CASTLGGNNNYGYTF. The CDR3, as DNA: TGTGCCAGTACCCTGGGGGGAAATAATAACTATGGCTACACCTTC.

This clone was observed a single time. J is TRBJ2-1 and V is TRBV7-9; D possibly corresponds to TRBD2 (5 bases). V was shortened by 0 bases and J by 8 bases, with 8 bases between the two germline ends. The V gene's germline CDR1 is SEHNR and CDR2 FQNEAQ (reference sequence). The CDR3 totals 13 residues. Here the CDR3 DNA reads TGTGCCAGCAGCTTAGCCGGGGTCGATGAGCAGTTCTTC. Residues: CASSLAGVDEQFF.

This clone has only one observation. The rearrangement joins TRBV7-3 to TRBJ1-2, with D perhaps matching TRBD1 (5 bases). The CDR3 sequence is 15 residues long. With 1 base removed from V and 2 bases from J, the gap between germline ends came to 11 bases. Germline-derived CDR1 and CDR2 are SGHTA and FQGTGA. In DNA, the CDR3 is TGTGCCAGCAGCTTAATTGGGGACTCAAACTATGGCTACACCTTC. It yields the protein CASSLIGDSNYGYTF.